A selection of T cell receptor beta chains follows, all from one sample in a study of T cells in narcolepsy. Some clones are missing from TCRdb's copy, which holds only in-frame ones; the method was immunoSEQ multiplex PCR. The sample lists approximately 38,000 clones; roughly 87% were seen once. Sequencing was carried out using CD45RA- memory CD4+ T cells from PBMCs. Receptors were obtained from a human donor with narcolepsy. Each CDR3 is given with its conserved first and last residue.

TRBJ2-7	TRBV29-1	CSAATGGYEQYF
TRBJ2-2	TRBV9	CASSVVSTGELFF
TRBJ2-7	TRBV5-6	CASSSSTGVDPAWTFEQYF
TRBJ2-3	TRBV11-2	CASSRGRASITDTQYF
TRBJ2-1	TRBV11-1	CASSLRGGPGNEQFF
TRBJ1-5	TRBV18	CASSPSGAPSQPQHF
TRBJ2-7	TRBV7-2	CASSLGLAGGPYEQYF
TRBJ1-5	TRBV19	CASSRQGGGPQHF
TRBJ2-7	TRBV6-1	CASMRGGTTYEQYF
TRBJ1-1	TRBV6-5	CASSYSSTGTNTEAFF
TRBJ1-1	TRBV7-8	CASSLEGGTEAFF
TRBJ2-1	TRBV5-6	CASSFFLRSRGLKNEQFF
TRBJ2-6	TRBV28	CASSAPSLTGANVLTF
TRBJ2-7	TRBV18	CASCRDRSYEQYF
TRBJ2-3	TRBV5-6	CASSPQGPWGSTDTQYF
TRBJ1-5	TRBV7-3	CASSYTGGHQPQHF
TRBJ2-4	TRBV6-6	CASLPGQGLTKNIQYF
TRBJ2-6	TRBV2	CASRRLAGGPTGANVLTF
TRBJ1-2	TRBV6-6	CASSYSPTGDYGYTF
TRBJ2-5	TRBV4-3	CASSRGQGAGLLQETQYF
TRBJ2-1	TRBV19	CASSLASHNEQFF
TRBJ1-2	TRBV28	CASTADSIYGYTF
TRBJ2-2	TRBV25-1	CASGRQGNTGELFF
TRBJ2-1	TRBV2	CASSDLAGNEQFF
TRBJ2-7	TRBV4-3	CASSQDRGYEQYF
TRBJ2-1	TRBV4-3	CASSQSPGLPAEFF
TRBJ1-3	TRBV15	CATSRGLAGNTIYF
TRBJ2-7	TRBV14	CASSTYGRGYEQYF
TRBJ1-2	TRBV28	CASSPNRGRGYGYTF
TRBJ1-5	TRBV2	CASSADTGNQPQHF
TRBJ2-4	TRBV11-2	CASSLLRLADLAKNIQYF
TRBJ1-1	TRBV5-5	CASSFGGDTEAFF
TRBJ2-1	TRBV4-3	CASSQEFTGARMDEQFF
TRBJ1-1	TRBV28	CASSSTGPWGTEAFF
TRBJ2-7	TRBV5-1	CASSLRQEPYEQYF
TRBJ1-4	TRBV12-5	CASGLVNRATNEKLFF
TRBJ2-7	TRBV5-6	CASSLTVSYEQYF
TRBJ1-2	TRBV6-1	CASSETEGGYGYTF
TRBJ1-4	TRBV6-1	CASSPTGGSNEKLFF
TRBJ1-2	TRBV10-2	CASRGEGVYYGYTF